This record looks at one T cell receptor (beta chain) sequence and its context. A junction end diverges from the germline sequence, so it may reflect a read error. The sample comes from a study of blood T cell repertoires in COVID-19. This CDR3 comprises 13 residues. CDR1 and CDR2 (germline): SSHAT, FNYEAQ (reference sequence). Per the original data handling: Reference gene primer amplification gave nucleated cell count estimates. The protocol was immunoSEQ multiplex PCR, while the TCRdb copy is restricted to in-frame clones and leaves out a portion. V and J calls plus clone size are reproduced from that table; the DNA served to infer D and trimming. Of more than 200,000 clones listed, 65% to 90% were seen once; the top ten hold around 1.5%.

Specimen: peripheral blood. The sequence was obtained from a woman between 35 and 50 years old who had recovered from COVID-19. The rearrangement links TRBV7-7 to TRBJ2-3; D uncertain. In DNA form, the CDR3 reads TGTGCTAGCAGCTTAGCACTTATAGATACGCAGTATTTT. Translation gives CASSLALIDTQYF.